The entry below describes one TCR beta chain. The CDR3 is made up of 16 amino acids. J lost 4 bases, V lost 2 bases, and 4 bases had no gene match. Germline CDR1 SNHLY, CDR2 FYNNEI. The data originate from a study of T-cell reconstitution after alpha-beta-depleted transplantation in children. Library preparation (for TCRbeta) was performed with unique molecular identifiers. Using its own MiXCR run on the PCR reads, TCRdb lists one record per CDR3 protein. The table includes about 72,000 distinct CDR3 sequences, more than 5.5% detected once. The sample in question was PBMCs from the stem cell graft donor, obtained from the stem cell graft. This sequence joins TRBV2 and TRBJ2-2, with 10 bases identical to TRBD2. The clonotype was recovered from a human donor who donated a stem cell graft to a child with acute lymphoblastic leukemia. The DNA of the CDR3 is TGTGCCAGCAGTGAACTAGCGGGGGACCCCACCGGGGAGCTGTTTTTT. Translation gives CASSELAGDPTGELFF. Based on the CDR3 plus reference TRBV2 and TRBJ2-2, the full variable domain is EPEVTQTPSHQVTQMGQEVILRCVPISNHLYFYWYRQILGQKVEFLVSFYNNEISEKSEIFDDQFSVERPDGSNFTLKIRSTKLEDSAMYFCASSELAGDPTGELFFGEGSRLTVL.